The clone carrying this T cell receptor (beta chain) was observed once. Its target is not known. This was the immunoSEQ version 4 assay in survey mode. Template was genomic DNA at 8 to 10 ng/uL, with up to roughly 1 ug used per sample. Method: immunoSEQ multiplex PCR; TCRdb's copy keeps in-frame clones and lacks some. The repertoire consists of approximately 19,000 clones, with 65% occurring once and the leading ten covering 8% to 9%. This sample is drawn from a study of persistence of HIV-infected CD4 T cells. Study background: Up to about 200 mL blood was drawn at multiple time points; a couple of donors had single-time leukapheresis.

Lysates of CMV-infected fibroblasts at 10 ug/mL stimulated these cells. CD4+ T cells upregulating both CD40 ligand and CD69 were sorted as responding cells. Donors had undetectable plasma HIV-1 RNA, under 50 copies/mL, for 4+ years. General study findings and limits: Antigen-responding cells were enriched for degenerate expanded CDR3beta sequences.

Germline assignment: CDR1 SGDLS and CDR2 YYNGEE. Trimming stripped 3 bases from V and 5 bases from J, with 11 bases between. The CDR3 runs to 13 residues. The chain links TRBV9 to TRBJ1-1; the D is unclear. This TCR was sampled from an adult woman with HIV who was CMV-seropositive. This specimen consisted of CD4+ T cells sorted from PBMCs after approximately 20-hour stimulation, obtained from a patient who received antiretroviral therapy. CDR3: CASSEGTETEAFF. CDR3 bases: TGTGCCAGCAGCGAGGGTACGGAGACTGAAGCTTTCTTT.